The 26 T cell receptor beta chains listed next were all sequenced from one sample in a study of shared clonotypes between healthy human individuals. The data were produced by immunoSEQ multiplex PCR, yet TCRdb's version contains in-frame clones alone and is incomplete. This sample has 2 million to 2.5 million clones, with approximately 95% found just once. Sequencing was done on a sample of naive CD4+ T cells from PBMCs. The subset: CD45RA+ positively selected. Receptor source: a man aged 18-30 years in good health. Some clones in this sample may be carry-over from other donors' samples.

The chain combines TRBV11-3 with TRBJ2-1; 8 nucleotides align to TRBD2. This CDR3 spans 17 amino acids. Germline-derived CDR1 and CDR2 are SGHNT and YENEEA. The V and J ends lost 5 bases and 4 bases, in that order; junction bases with no gene match: 13. The CDR3 DNA follows: TGTGCCAGCAGCCTCAGGAGGGACGAGCGGGGGTACAATGAGCAGTTCTTC. It translates to CASSLRRDERGYNEQFF.

This clone was observed a single time. The J gene is TRBJ2-7, the V gene TRBV11-1, with D perhaps matching TRBD1 (5 bases). In germline, CDR1 is SGHAT, CDR2 FQDESV (reference sequence). The V and J ends lost 5 bases and 3 bases respectively, with 17 bases between them. This CDR3 comprises 15 residues. The CDR3 here is CASSLNRGEYYEQYF. The CDR3 DNA follows: TGTGCCAGCAGCCTCAATAGGGGCGAATACTACGAGCAGTACTTC.

The CDR3 DNA sequence: TGTGCCAGCAGTCCCTTGGCGGGGACAGGACCATCCTACGAGCAGTACTTC. Translated: CASSPLAGTGPSYEQYF. This rearrangement joins TRBV25-1 to TRBJ2-7, with 8 bases matching TRBD1. Germline CDR1 reads MGHDK; CDR2 reads SYGVNS. The ends lost 5 bases at V and 1 base at J; junction bases unmatched: 13. The CDR3 is 17 amino acids.

This sequence joins TRBV6-1 and TRBJ2-7; 8 nucleotides line up with TRBD2. CDR3 length: 16 amino acids. V dropped 4 bases and J dropped 0; count of bases not matched to a gene: 8. Germline assignment: CDR1 MNHNS and CDR2 SASEGT. CDR3 region: CASSADGLAYSYEQYF. The DNA for the CDR3 is TGTGCCAGCAGTGCCGATGGACTAGCCTACTCCTACGAGCAGTACTTC.

The CDR3 spells CASSSPGTGGREQYF. CDR3 DNA: TGTGCCAGCAGTTCCCCGGGGACAGGGGGCCGCGAGCAGTACTTC. The gene calls are TRBV28 and TRBJ2-5; the match to TRBD1 covers 12 bases. The J call may be wrong; the DNA end is better matched by TRBJ2-7. The germline gives CDR1 MDHEN, CDR2 SYDVKM. The CDR3 length is 15 residues.

The V gene is TRBV7-6, the J gene TRBJ2-1, with D tentatively TRBD1 (6 bases). The CDR3 runs to 14 residues. CDR1 and CDR2 from the germline V gene are SGHVS and FNYEAQ. Trimming stripped 4 bases from V and 4 bases from J, with 11 bases between. The CDR3 spells CASSSGQSYNEQFF. The CDR3 bases are TGTGCCAGCAGCTCCGGACAGTCTTACAATGAGCAGTTCTTC.

This clone showed up just once. This chain joins TRBV7-8 and TRBJ1-1; D unclear. The germline V and J ends were trimmed by 2 bases and 7 bases, with 14 bases remaining between them. The CDR3 is made up of 14 amino acids. CDR1 and CDR2 (germline): SGHVS, FQNEAQ. In DNA, the CDR3 is TGTGCCAGCAGCTTATTTAGTAGCTCGCGTGAAGCTTTCTTT. This translates into CASSLFSSSREAFF.

The rearrangement joins TRBV25-1 to TRBJ2-7; 9 bases line up with TRBD1. The CDR3 contains 14 residues. Germline V gene lookup returns CDR1 MGHDK and CDR2 SYGVNS. J gave up 4 bases and V 3 bases, and 4 bases lay outside the gene matches. The CDR3, as DNA: TGTGCCAGCAGTGACTTGACAGGGGGGTACGAGCAGTACTTC. Protein: CASSDLTGGYEQYF.

Comments on this clone: The sample has other DNA sequences that encode this CDR3 too. CDR3 sequence: CASSLEQGRTEAFF. In DNA form, the CDR3 reads TGTGCCAGCAGCTTGGAACAGGGTCGCACTGAAGCTTTCTTT. The chain recombines TRBV5-4 with TRBJ1-1; D perhaps matches TRBD1 (6 bases). The ends were cut back, 0 bases at V and 4 bases at J, with 10 bases in the middle. Germline-derived CDR1 and CDR2 are SGHNT and YYREEE (reference sequence). This CDR3 has 14 amino acids.

The CDR3 is CASSYVTGVLYEQYF. The CDR3, as DNA: TGTGCCAGCAGTTACGTGACAGGGGTTCTGTACGAGCAGTACTTC. The chain joins TRBV6-5 to TRBJ2-7; 8 bases are shared with TRBD1. CDR1 MNHEY and CDR2 SVGAGI come from the germline V gene. J lost 4 bases, V lost 2 bases, and 7 bases had no gene match. CDR3 length: 15 amino acids.

CDR3 DNA: TGTGCCAGCAGTCCGGGACAGGGTGTAAGAAATGAAAAACTGTTTTTT. This encodes CASSPGQGVRNEKLFF. This chain uses TRBV6-6 with TRBJ1-4, with 9 bases lining up with TRBD1. This CDR3 has 16 residues. V gave up 5 bases and J gave up 5 bases; unmatched junction bases: 9. The germline V gene has CDR1 MNHNY and CDR2 SVGAGI (reference sequence).

V gene TRBV4-1 combines with J gene TRBJ1-2, with D perhaps TRBD1 (5 bases). The CDR3 runs to 14 residues. Germline values: CDR1 MGHRA, CDR2 YSYEKL. V lost 0 bases and J lost 5, with 10 bases in between. Written as DNA, the CDR3 is TGCGCCAGCAGCCAAGACAGGGACCAATATGGCTACACCTTC. Its translation is CASSQDRDQYGYTF.

This sequence joins TRBV5-4 and TRBJ2-2; maybe TRBD1 (5 bases). Germline V gene data show CDR1 as SGHNT and CDR2 as YYREEE (reference sequence). V was pared by 2 bases and J by 3 bases, with 17 bases between. CDR3 length: 17 amino acids. The CDR3 reads CASSLYSWGADTGELFF. The CDR3 DNA reads TGTGCCAGCAGCTTATACAGTTGGGGCGCGGACACCGGGGAGCTGTTTTTT.

The chain carries TRBV30 and TRBJ2-7; 9 bases match TRBD1. The ends lost 5 bases at V and 4 bases at J; junction bases unmatched: 9. The CDR3 covers 14 residues. In germline, CDR1 is GTSNPN, CDR2 SVGIG (reference sequence). CDR3 sequence: CAWGTTGGPYEQYF. CDR3 bases: TGTGCCTGGGGGACGACAGGGGGTCCATACGAGCAGTACTTC.

J is TRBJ2-1 and V is TRBV5-6; 8 nucleotides align to TRBD2. This CDR3 comprises 15 residues. Germline V gene sequence: CDR1 SGHDT, CDR2 YYEEEE. The ends lost 4 bases at V and 4 bases at J; junction bases unmatched: 7. CDR3 sequence reads: CASSLRLALYNEQFF. CDR3 in DNA: TGTGCCAGCAGCCTGCGACTAGCGCTTTACAATGAGCAGTTCTTC.

The chain employs TRBV6-5 and TRBJ1-4; D remains unclear. This CDR3 contains 15 residues. Trimming left V 5 bases short and J 4 bases short, with 14 bases between. Germline lookup yields CDR1 MNHEY and CDR2 SVGAGI. CDR3 residues: CASSAATRFNEKLFF. As DNA, the CDR3 is TGTGCCAGCAGTGCCGCGACACGGTTTAATGAAAAACTGTTTTTT.

The chain links TRBV6-7 to TRBJ2-5; TRBD2 might be the D (5 bases). TRBV6-7 is noted as an ORF with a role that remains uncertain. V was cut by 6 bases and J by 2 bases, with 10 bases left in between. The CDR3 length is 13 residues. CDR3 residues: CASRDGDQETQYF. Written as DNA, the CDR3 is TGTGCCAGCAGAGACGGGGATCAAGAGACCCAGTACTTC.

The chain links TRBV7-9 to TRBJ2-5; D is possibly TRBD2 (6 bases). V was clipped by 1 base and J by 7 bases, with 13 bases between them. Germline values: CDR1 SEHNR, CDR2 FQNEAQ (reference sequence). The CDR3 contains 14 residues. CDR3 sequence reads: CASSLGDSWTTQYF. In DNA, the CDR3 is TGTGCCAGCAGCTTAGGGGACTCATGGACGACCCAGTACTTC. Together with reference TRBV7-9 and TRBJ2-5, the CDR3 gives the full variable domain: DTGVSQNPRHKITKRGQNVTFRCDPISEHNRLYWYRQTLGQGPEFLTYFQNEAQLEKSRLLSDRFSAERPKGSFSTLEIQRTEQGDSAMYLCASSLGDSWTTQYFGPGTRLLVL.

This clone was seen just once. The genes are TRBV6-1 and TRBJ2-1; TRBD1 aligns across 8 bases. Unmatched junction bases numbered 11, after V lost 4 bases and J lost 9 bases. This CDR3 contains 15 residues. Germline CDR1 reads MNHNS; CDR2 reads SASEGT. The chain's CDR3 is CASSVDREKLREQFF. The CDR3 coding sequence is TGTGCCAGCAGTGTGGACAGGGAGAAATTACGTGAGCAGTTCTTC.

This clone was seen just once. The CDR3: CASSTGDRFYGYTF. For the CDR3, the DNA is TGTGCCAGCAGCACCGGGGACAGGTTCTATGGCTACACCTTC. The chain links TRBV28 to TRBJ1-2, with 8 bases lining up with TRBD1. Germline V gene lookup returns CDR1 MDHEN and CDR2 SYDVKM. V lost 6 bases, J lost 4 bases, and 7 bases stayed unmatched. The CDR3 sequence is 14 residues long.

This chain joins TRBV2 and TRBJ2-5, with D perhaps TRBD1 or TRBD2 (5 bases each). Germline V CDR1 and CDR2: SNHLY, FYNNEI. V lost 3 bases and J 5 bases, leaving 16 bases between the germline ends. The CDR3 runs 15 residues. The DNA of the CDR3 is TGTGCCAGCAGTGATGGGGGAGTGGGGAGCGAGACCCAGTACTTC. This codes for CASSDGGVGSETQYF.

The CDR3 region is CASSLGDRAGANVLTF. CDR3 DNA sequence: TGTGCCAGCAGTTTAGGGGACAGGGCCGGGGCCAACGTCCTGACTTTC. The chain couples TRBV27 to TRBJ2-6; 9 positions match TRBD1. CDR1 MNHEY and CDR2 SMNVEV come from the germline V gene (reference sequence). The CDR3 loop spans 16 amino acids. After removal of 2 bases from V and 4 bases from J, the junction contained 3 bases not matched to a gene.

The rearrangement links TRBV23-1 to TRBJ2-2, with D uncertain. TRBV23-1 is an ORF, with its function uncertain. Trimming pared 0 bases from V and 2 bases from J, leaving 10 bases between. This CDR3 region has 16 residues. The DNA for the CDR3 is TGCGCCAGCAGTCAATCTGGCCACAAAAACACCGGGGAGCTGTTTTTT. Translation: CASSQSGHKNTGELFF.

V and J are TRBV28 and TRBJ2-6; D not certain. Germline-derived CDR1 and CDR2 are MDHEN and SYDVKM. V shed 8 bases and J shed 0 bases, with 11 bases lying between them. The CDR3 totals 15 residues. The chain's CDR3 is CASGTETSGANVLTF. CDR3 nucleotide sequence: TGTGCCAGCGGCACAGAGACCTCTGGGGCCAACGTCCTGACTTTC.

This chain joins TRBV30 and TRBJ2-7, with D perhaps being TRBD1 or TRBD2 (5 bases each). This CDR3 comprises 14 residues. V shed 2 bases and J shed 7 bases, with 18 bases lying between them. The germline V gene encodes CDR1 GTSNPN and CDR2 SVGIG (reference sequence). The CDR3 DNA reads TGTGCCTGGAGTATGGGACGGGGACGAGGGGAGCAGTACTTC. Its translation: CAWSMGRGRGEQYF.

This chain joins TRBV5-1 and TRBJ2-7, with TRBD1 identical over 7 bases. CDR1 is SGHRS and CDR2 is YFSETQ in the germline V gene. With 3 bases clipped from V and 2 bases from J, the junction kept 11 bases outside the gene matches. The CDR3 loop spans 16 amino acids. In DNA form, the CDR3 reads TGCGCCAGCAGCTCAAGGATGCAACAGGGGACCTACGAGCAGTACTTC. It codes for CASSSRMQQGTYEQYF.